Listed below are T cell receptor beta chains from one sample, sequenced in a study of T cell repertoires in cytomegalovirus infection. TCRdb re-called the reads with MiXCR, one entry per CDR3 protein. Of roughly 100,000 distinct CDR3 sequences listed, roughly 39% were seen once; the top ten hold 65% to 75%. No antigen has been identified for these receptors. Sequencing was performed on CD8+ T cells from cultured PBMCs, taken from culture after CMV antigen stimulation. Receptors were obtained from a human donor in good health (CMV status not recorded). Some clones in this sample may be carry-over from other donors' samples. The CDR3 runs from the conserved cysteine through the conserved F or W. Each record gives: D gene, J gene, V gene, clone size, CDR3 protein, CDR3 DNA. The D gene is left open where the match is weak. Rows give clone size only sometimes, using once, few, many, or a class for an expanded clone.

d_call: .; j_call: TRBJ2-3; v_call: TRBV12-3/TRBV12-4; clone_size: .; cdr3_aa: CASSLGGITDTQYF; cdr3_nt: TGTGCCAGCAGTTTAGGGGGGATCACAGATACGCAGTATTTT
d_call: .; j_call: TRBJ1-2; v_call: TRBV4-2; clone_size: .; cdr3_aa: CASSQEVFDRQTEANYGYTF; cdr3_nt: TGTGCCAGCAGCCAAGAGGTTTTTGACAGACAGACGGAAGCTAACTATGGCTACACCTTC
d_call: .; j_call: TRBJ2-3; v_call: TRBV6-1; clone_size: few; cdr3_aa: CASSEALGRYTDTQYF; cdr3_nt: TGTGCCAGCAGTGAAGCGCTCGGCAGATACACAGATACGCAGTATTTT
d_call: .; j_call: TRBJ2-7; v_call: TRBV5-5; clone_size: .; cdr3_aa: CASSFNRANYEQYF; cdr3_nt: TGTGCCAGCAGCTTTAACAGGGCGAACTACGAGCAGTACTTC
d_call: .; j_call: TRBJ2-5; v_call: TRBV7-9; clone_size: .; cdr3_aa: CASTHFRGRTETQYF; cdr3_nt: TGTGCCAGCACCCATTTTCGGGGGAGGACAGAGACCCAGTACTTC
d_call: .; j_call: TRBJ2-3; v_call: TRBV6-6; clone_size: few; cdr3_aa: CASMVGQGMQYF; cdr3_nt: TGTGCCAGCATGGTGGGGCAGGGCATGCAGTATTTT
d_call: .; j_call: TRBJ2-5; v_call: TRBV4-1; clone_size: .; cdr3_aa: CASSQAVGGFETQYF; cdr3_nt: TGCGCCAGCAGCCAAGCGGTTGGGGGGTTTGAGACCCAGTACTTC
d_call: .; j_call: TRBJ2-7; v_call: TRBV14; clone_size: once; cdr3_aa: CASSQGPVRPYEQYF; cdr3_nt: TGTGCCAGCAGCCAAGGGCCGGTCCGCCCCTACGAGCAGTACTTC
d_call: .; j_call: TRBJ2-7; v_call: TRBV27; clone_size: .; cdr3_aa: CASSLWGSIGQYF; cdr3_nt: TGTGCCAGCAGTTTATGGGGATCTATCGGGCAGTACTTC
d_call: .; j_call: TRBJ1-5; v_call: TRBV28; clone_size: .; cdr3_aa: CASSPPSGGDSNQPQHF; cdr3_nt: TGTGCCAGCAGTCCCCCGTCGGGGGGGGATAGCAATCAGCCCCAGCATTTT
d_call: .; j_call: TRBJ2-1; v_call: TRBV12-3/TRBV12-4; clone_size: .; cdr3_aa: CASRQGTSSYNEQFF; cdr3_nt: TGTGCCAGCAGACAGGGGACTAGCTCCTACAATGAGCAGTTCTTC
d_call: .; j_call: TRBJ2-3; v_call: TRBV9; clone_size: .; cdr3_aa: CASSVGVLQDTQYF; cdr3_nt: TGTGCCAGCAGCGTAGGGGTACTTCAGGATACGCAGTATTTT
d_call: TRBD2; j_call: TRBJ2-1; v_call: TRBV6-2/TRBV6-3; clone_size: .; cdr3_aa: CASSTGGVEQFF; cdr3_nt: TGTGCCAGCAGTACCGGGGGGGTTGAGCAGTTCTTC
d_call: .; j_call: TRBJ1-1; v_call: TRBV6-5; clone_size: .; cdr3_aa: CASSYSSTEAFF; cdr3_nt: TGTGCCAGCAGTTACTCCAGCACTGAAGCTTTCTTT
d_call: .; j_call: TRBJ1-2; v_call: TRBV6-2/TRBV6-3; clone_size: .; cdr3_aa: CASSASGDYGYTF; cdr3_nt: TGTGCCAGCAGTGCGTCGGGCGACTATGGCTACACCTTC
d_call: TRBD1; j_call: TRBJ1-1; v_call: TRBV28; clone_size: few; cdr3_aa: CASSFRQGFEAFF; cdr3_nt: TGTGCCAGCAGTTTTCGACAGGGTTTCGAAGCTTTCTTT
d_call: .; j_call: TRBJ1-3; v_call: TRBV27; clone_size: .; cdr3_aa: CASSLSGTSGNTIYF; cdr3_nt: TGTGCCAGCAGTTTATCCGGGACCTCTGGAAACACCATATATTTT
d_call: .; j_call: TRBJ2-5; v_call: TRBV27; clone_size: .; cdr3_aa: CASRPGETQYF; cdr3_nt: TGTGCCAGCAGGCCCGGAGAGACCCAGTACTTC
d_call: .; j_call: TRBJ1-1; v_call: TRBV12-3/TRBV12-4; clone_size: few; cdr3_aa: CASSLVTVNTEAFF; cdr3_nt: TGTGCCAGCAGTTTAGTGACAGTGAACACTGAAGCTTTCTTT
d_call: TRBD2; j_call: TRBJ2-1; v_call: TRBV19; clone_size: .; cdr3_aa: CASSPATSGGAYNEQFF; cdr3_nt: TGTGCCAGTAGCCCGGCAACTAGCGGGGGGGCTTATAATGAGCAGTTCTTC
d_call: .; j_call: TRBJ1-1; v_call: TRBV19; clone_size: .; cdr3_aa: CASSLPYTEAFF; cdr3_nt: TGTGCCAGTAGTCTTCCTTACACTGAAGCTTTCTTT
d_call: TRBD2; j_call: TRBJ2-5; v_call: TRBV20-1; clone_size: .; cdr3_aa: CSANVQASGGLETQYF; cdr3_nt: TGCAGTGCTAACGTGCAGGCTAGCGGGGGCCTGGAGACCCAGTACTTC
d_call: TRBD2; j_call: TRBJ2-1; v_call: TRBV2; clone_size: once; cdr3_aa: CASSEGGGAVLEQFF; cdr3_nt: TGTGCCAGCAGTGAAGGCGGGGGGGCCGTTCTTGAGCAGTTCTTC
d_call: TRBD1; j_call: TRBJ2-7; v_call: TRBV20-1; clone_size: .; cdr3_aa: CSARDIIQGYYEQYF; cdr3_nt: TGCAGTGCTAGAGATATCATACAGGGGTACTACGAGCAGTACTTC
d_call: .; j_call: TRBJ2-6; v_call: TRBV6-1; clone_size: .; cdr3_aa: CASIDDSSGANVLTF; cdr3_nt: TGTGCCAGCATCGACGACAGCTCTGGGGCCAACGTCCTGACTTTC
d_call: TRBD1; j_call: TRBJ1-5; v_call: TRBV27; clone_size: .; cdr3_aa: CASSPSWTGGNQPQHF; cdr3_nt: TGTGCCAGCAGTCCCTCTTGGACAGGGGGCAATCAGCCCCAGCATTTT
d_call: .; j_call: TRBJ2-4; v_call: TRBV9; clone_size: once; cdr3_aa: CASSAFVGDIQYF; cdr3_nt: TGTGCCAGCAGCGCCTTCGTAGGGGACATTCAGTACTTC
d_call: .; j_call: TRBJ1-1; v_call: TRBV11-2; clone_size: many; cdr3_aa: CASSPRNTEAFF; cdr3_nt: TGTGCCAGCAGCCCTAGGAACACTGAAGCTTTCTTT
d_call: .; j_call: TRBJ2-3; v_call: TRBV20-1; clone_size: .; cdr3_aa: CSASIYGGIDTQYF; cdr3_nt: TGCAGTGCTTCCATTTATGGAGGGATCGATACGCAGTATTTT
d_call: .; j_call: TRBJ1-6; v_call: TRBV10-3; clone_size: .; cdr3_aa: CAIRTDKDYNSPLHF; cdr3_nt: TGTGCCATCAGGACCGACAAGGACTATAATTCACCCCTCCACTTT
d_call: TRBD1; j_call: TRBJ1-1; v_call: TRBV27; clone_size: .; cdr3_aa: CASSLGTGAPEAFF; cdr3_nt: TGTGCCAGCAGTTTAGGGACAGGCGCACCTGAAGCTTTCTTT
d_call: .; j_call: TRBJ2-2; v_call: TRBV7-9; clone_size: .; cdr3_aa: CASSFYTGELFF; cdr3_nt: TGTGCCAGCAGCTTTTACACCGGGGAGCTGTTTTTT
d_call: .; j_call: TRBJ1-5; v_call: TRBV2; clone_size: .; cdr3_aa: CASSEIMSNQPQHF; cdr3_nt: TGTGCCAGCAGTGAAATTATGAGCAATCAGCCCCAGCATTTT
d_call: .; j_call: TRBJ2-7; v_call: TRBV7-9; clone_size: .; cdr3_aa: CASSPGAVLEQYF; cdr3_nt: TGTGCCAGCAGCCCCGGGGCTGTGTTGGAGCAGTACTTC
d_call: .; j_call: TRBJ2-5; v_call: TRBV7-3; clone_size: .; cdr3_aa: CASSISRGSGETQYF; cdr3_nt: TGTGCCAGCAGCATCTCTCGGGGTAGTGGAGAGACCCAGTACTTC
d_call: TRBD1; j_call: TRBJ2-1; v_call: TRBV9; clone_size: .; cdr3_aa: CASREDRDEQFF; cdr3_nt: TGTGCCAGCAGGGAGGACAGGGATGAGCAGTTCTTC
d_call: TRBD1; j_call: TRBJ1-1; v_call: TRBV5-5; clone_size: once; cdr3_aa: CASSLEGAQMNTEAFF; cdr3_nt: TGTGCCAGCAGCTTAGAGGGGGCCCAGATGAACACTGAAGCTTTCTTT
d_call: .; j_call: TRBJ2-1; v_call: TRBV4-1; clone_size: few; cdr3_aa: CASSLGLGYNEQFF; cdr3_nt: TGCGCCAGCAGCCTGGGCCTGGGGTACAATGAGCAGTTCTTC
d_call: TRBD1; j_call: TRBJ1-4; v_call: TRBV4-3; clone_size: .; cdr3_aa: CASSQGLEGGGNEKLFF; cdr3_nt: TGCGCCAGCAGCCAAGGTCTTGAAGGGGGCGGTAATGAAAAACTGTTTTTT
d_call: .; j_call: TRBJ1-1; v_call: TRBV2; clone_size: many; cdr3_aa: CARGDGSEAFF; cdr3_nt: TGTGCCAGGGGGGACGGGTCTGAAGCTTTCTTT
d_call: .; j_call: TRBJ1-2; v_call: TRBV6-6; clone_size: few; cdr3_aa: CASSYSSTGVGYGYTF; cdr3_nt: TGTGCCAGCAGTTACTCGAGTACCGGGGTTGGCTATGGCTACACCTTC
d_call: TRBD1; j_call: TRBJ2-7; v_call: TRBV11-2; clone_size: .; cdr3_aa: CASSFERTGGPYEQYF; cdr3_nt: TGTGCCAGCAGTTTCGAACGGACAGGGGGCCCCTACGAGCAGTACTTC
d_call: TRBD2; j_call: TRBJ2-2; v_call: TRBV12-3/TRBV12-4; clone_size: .; cdr3_aa: CASSLIGLAGGRTGELFF; cdr3_nt: TGTGCCAGCAGTTTGATTGGACTAGCGGGGGGGCGGACCGGGGAGCTGTTTTTT
d_call: TRBD1; j_call: TRBJ2-7; v_call: TRBV7-4; clone_size: .; cdr3_aa: CASSLRDRDYEQYF; cdr3_nt: TGTGCCAGCAGCTTACGGGACAGGGACTACGAGCAGTACTTC
d_call: TRBD2; j_call: TRBJ2-7; v_call: TRBV20-1; clone_size: .; cdr3_aa: CSARALGTSGGREQYF; cdr3_nt: TGCAGTGCTAGAGCCCTGGGGACTAGCGGGGGACGTGAGCAGTACTTC
d_call: .; j_call: TRBJ2-2; v_call: TRBV7-6; clone_size: .; cdr3_aa: CASSKGAGDAGELFF; cdr3_nt: TGTGCCAGCAGCAAAGGGGCAGGGGATGCCGGGGAGCTGTTTTTT
d_call: .; j_call: TRBJ2-3; v_call: TRBV12-3/TRBV12-4; clone_size: .; cdr3_aa: CASSRPQRSGTDTQYF; cdr3_nt: TGTGCCAGCAGTCGCCCCCAGCGCTCGGGCACAGATACGCAGTATTTT
d_call: .; j_call: TRBJ2-1; v_call: TRBV2; clone_size: .; cdr3_aa: CASSATGDSYNEQFF; cdr3_nt: TGTGCCAGCAGTGCAACAGGCGACTCCTACAATGAGCAGTTCTTC
d_call: TRBD2; j_call: TRBJ2-1; v_call: TRBV12-3/TRBV12-4; clone_size: .; cdr3_aa: CASTQMTSGADNEQFF; cdr3_nt: TGTGCCAGCACTCAAATGACTAGCGGGGCCGACAATGAGCAGTTCTTC
d_call: .; j_call: TRBJ1-1; v_call: TRBV20-1; clone_size: .; cdr3_aa: CSARDRRGRLNTEAFF; cdr3_nt: TGCAGTGCTAGAGACAGGAGGGGCAGATTGAACACTGAAGCTTTCTTT
d_call: TRBD2; j_call: TRBJ2-7; v_call: TRBV4-1; clone_size: .; cdr3_aa: CASSLQTGGGRNEQYF; cdr3_nt: TGCGCCAGCAGCCTTCAAACCGGCGGGGGTAGGAACGAGCAGTACTTC
d_call: .; j_call: TRBJ2-2; v_call: TRBV12-3/TRBV12-4; clone_size: .; cdr3_aa: CASSFPGGTGELFF; cdr3_nt: TGTGCCAGCAGTTTCCCGGGCGGGACCGGGGAGCTGTTTTTT
d_call: TRBD2; j_call: TRBJ2-1; v_call: TRBV7-4; clone_size: once; cdr3_aa: CASHNLRGDYNEQFF; cdr3_nt: TGTGCCAGCCACAACCTTCGGGGGGACTACAATGAGCAGTTCTTC